The T cell receptor beta chain described here comes from a study of cytomegalovirus exposure and HLA in healthy donors listed by TCRdb under 2017. Background on the whole study: An earlier analysis of several hundred of the donors reported 250 to 300 Gb of sequence data and 100 million to 140 million unique TCR beta sequences from 150 million to 200 million T cells. An early release that covered fewer than 800 HLA-typed donors contained about 300 gigabases of sequencing data and 80 million or so unique TCR sequences. Among the roughly 410 genotyped donors, approximately 81% belonged to the genetic ancestry cluster associated with self-reported Caucasian donors. The study aimed to test whether signatures of past pathogen exposure could be identified by cataloging public T cell receptors. Using immunosequencing, the study profiled T cell repertoires from about 650 subjects and related those repertoires to cytomegalovirus serostatus. In addition to the first cohort of 666 subjects, a separate validation cohort of 130 or so different subjects was used. High-throughput TCR immunosequencing, statistical association of individual TCRs with disease status, and machine learning were combined to predict cytomegalovirus infection status. To study patterns of TCR occurrence, a later analysis re-analyzed previously published TCR beta repertoires from 666 donors and added high-resolution HLA genotyping. The later analysis used no new phenotypic data to find candidate immune exposures, relying instead on TCR beta sequences and their occurrence across donors. In an earlier analysis of about 590 of the donors, high-throughput TCR beta sequencing was used to judge whether each TCR beta V gene segment behaved as functional or pseudogenic. Donor age, sex, ethnicity and CMV serostatus were collected together with the repertoire data. In a later genetic analysis, genome-wide SNP genotypes for about three fifths of the 666 donors were used, and that subset was treated as a discovery cohort. Every discovery cohort repertoire had been produced on one sequencing platform. Class I and class II HLA loci were covered by the typing at four-digit resolution. Typing coverage differed by locus: A, B, C, DRB1 and DQB1 were typed in roughly 629-630 donors, DQA1 in 522, DPA1 in some 610, and DPB1 in around 440. A few DR-DQ haplotypes were handled as single units for association and clustering because linkage in the cohort was strong. Among 350 to 400 genotyped donors of the cohort, an average of around 240,000 unique TCR beta nucleotide sequences were sequenced per donor, around 20% of them non-productive.

On the study overall, not on this receptor specifically: A later analysis associated 16,951 TCR beta sequences with specific HLA alleles at a false discovery rate of 0.05. The classifier was reported to diagnose cytomegalovirus status with high specificity and sensitivity in both the original and validation cohorts. In a later analysis, TCR association rates were found to vary across HLA loci, with the most associated TCRs seen for DRB1 alleles and the fewest for HLA-C alleles. Some IMGT-functional V segments, including TRBV6-2 and TRBV6-3, could not be told apart with the 87-base-pair reads, so those segments were excluded. The earlier analysis of a few hundred of the donors excluded around 17 rarely observed V segments, including chromosome 9 orphons, because counts were too low. When HLA alleles, especially DR and DQ, strongly co-occurred, TCR associations were difficult to assign to individual alleles. Linkage disequilibrium might explain the correlated functional status among segregating V segments, but an unknown experimental factor could not be excluded. The presence/absence analyses assumed that sequencing depth was roughly uniform across donors, and that assumption may not be true. The only immune exposure information available for the cohort was CMV serostatus. It was suggested by the authors that the approach could potentially be generalized to other disease states and immunological phenotypes. In a later analysis, most CMV-associated TCR beta chains were found to appear HLA-restricted, with HLA associations seemingly driven largely by CMV exposure. Most TCR sequences were seen in very few donors, while some public TCRs were found in many individuals. According to a later genetic analysis, donors in an Asian-associated ancestry cluster had fewer N-insertions in productive TCRs than the approximately 610-donor mean. In a later genetic analysis, a missense DCLRE1C variant was associated with V-gene and J-gene trimming of TCR beta chains, and the association was replicated in an independent cohort. A cluster of highly shared sequence variants was judged likely to be a technical artifact of the sequencing pipeline. A later analysis found that HLA-associated TCR beta chains were more clonally expanded and had lower generation probabilities than equally common non-associated chains. In vitro tests confirmed that a few of the cytomegalovirus-associated TCR beta chains recognize cytomegalovirus antigens. The cohort was sequenced for TCR beta chains only, and without alpha or paired-chain data the features that could be detected were limited. In an earlier analysis of around 500 of the donors, most TCR beta V segments appeared in productive rearrangements about 87% or about 30% of the time, broadly matching IMGT annotations. The study gave a list of under 200 TCR beta chains associated with cytomegalovirus. HLA typing was unavailable for some donors at each locus, so association tests used only the typed subset. A further reported finding was that TCR beta sequences accurately predicted the HLA-A and HLA-B alleles for most subjects in the first cohort. A later analysis reported that several top co-occurrence clusters appeared linked to parvovirus B19, influenza, CMV and Epstein-Barr virus.

As regards this clone: It lacks a known antigen. Germline is not matched at one junction end, which may reflect a read error.

In total, roughly 670 healthy bone marrow donors made up the cohort. At the time of sampling, all cohort members were nominally healthy, though unrecorded immune exposures were likely present. The donor tested CMV seropositive and was one of the 289 seropositive cohort members. Each donor provided a peripheral blood sample, and peripheral blood mononuclear cells were used for TCR beta sequencing. The Qiagen DNeasy Blood Extraction Kit was used to extract genomic DNA from the blood cell samples. The library was made by the immunoSEQ multiplex PCR assay. For the multiplex PCR, a mixture combining 60 forward primers for TCR Vbeta segments and 13 reverse primers for TCR Jbeta segments was used. Amplification of the CDR3 region of rearranged TCR beta genes was performed with a multiplex PCR assay on genomic DNA. The Illumina HiSeq System was used to sequence the amplified TCR beta libraries as 87-base-pair reads. The paper's processing steps were these. A later analysis counted about 82 million unique TCR beta chains across the 500 to 850 repertoires, and 9.5 million to 11 million of these chains were shared by at least two donors. To remove PCR and sequencing errors, raw reads were error-corrected and collapsed into unique sequences using a nearest-neighbor algorithm that merged closely related sequences. Alignment of CDR3 sequences to IMGT reference sequences was used to assign V, D and J gene segments. For a sequence to be retained, at least a six-nucleotide match to both a V gene segment and a J gene segment was required. Rearrangements were classified as productive when the CDR3 lacked stop codons and remained in frame with V and J, and all other rearrangements were classified as non-productive. Following IMGT convention, CDR3 was defined as the stretch from the second conserved V-encoded cysteine to the conserved J-encoded phenylalanine. The earlier analysis of 450 to 750 of the donors excluded any sequence lacking an unambiguous match to a single V gene segment. An earlier analysis of 550 to 650 of the donors classified V segments as functional when productive rearrangements were above 56.7% and as segregating when the standard deviation between donors was above 5%. To diagnose cytomegalovirus status from the catalog of TCR beta chain sequences, a statistical classification framework was built. A later analysis assigned V and J genes by comparing TCR nucleotide sequences with IMGT/GENE-DB human TR gene sequences. A later analysis assigned CDR3 sequences and most-parsimonious VDJ recombination scenarios with the TCRdist pipeline. A later analysis defined each TCR beta chain by its CDR3 amino acid sequence plus V-gene family, and excluded reads lacking a unique V-gene family. As a way to deal with suspected cross-contamination and a sequencing artifact, a later analysis dropped under 600 nucleotide sequences that were highly shared and had low generation probability. A later analysis calculated a clonal expansion index for each public chain from normalized within-repertoire ranks of inferred template counts. A later analysis computed generation probabilities with a VDJ recombination model fitted to out-of-frame rearrangements, and checked the results against IGoR. In a later analysis, TCR-TCR, TCR-HLA and TCR-CMV co-occurrence was scored with hypergeometric tests, and a repertoire-size bias correction was applied to TCR pairs. To estimate false discovery rates, a later analysis permuted the HLA or CMV assignments 20 times. In a later analysis, co-occurring TCRs were grouped using DBSCAN, and TCRdist sequence similarity was added for clustering within HLA-allele-positive subsets. Repertoires with fewer than 30,000 or more than 120,000 public chains were left out of co-occurrence clustering, as were five repertoires with anomalous nucleotide sharing. Here the immuneACCESS table is served through TCRdb, limited to in-frame sequences with V and J called. Missing clones are a known gap in these copies; in checked studies unresolved V genes cover under half, and the rest lacks a known reason. V, J and clone size derive from that table, while D and trimming were established from the DNA sequence. Recorded for this sample are 70,000 to 100,000 clones; 75% to 90% of them occurred a single time. The ten largest clones capture about 30% of the sample.

Based on the germline V gene, the CDR1 and CDR2 sequences are SGHRS and YFSETQ. From the cysteine through the phenylalanine, the CDR3 covers 15 amino acids. Only the CDR3 DNA is retained, 45 bases long and in frame from the first base. The chain links TRBV5-1 with TRBJ2-2, with 8 central nucleotides matching TRBD1. Sequencing used PBMCs. This receptor was identified in a man aged 50-60 years in good health and CMV-seropositive. The DNA is TGCGCCGGCAGACAGGGGTCCGCGAACACCGGGGAGCTGTTTTTT. Its coded protein is CAGRQGSANTGELFF.